Listed below are T cell receptor beta chains from one sample, sequenced in a study of OX40 agonist ivuxolimab in advanced cancers. Only in-frame clones appear in the TCRdb table, and some are missing; sequencing was by immunoSEQ multiplex PCR. The sample consists of some 73,000 clones, around 87% of them appearing once. This sample comprised CD4+ or CD8+ T cells sorted from blood, obtained in a trial of the OX40 agonist ivuxolimab. Receptor source: an adult with an advanced solid tumor such as melanoma, head and neck, liver or kidney cancer. The CDR3 runs from the conserved cysteine through the conserved F or W. The D gene is left open where the match is weak. Clone size is not always given. Where it is, it says once, few, many or a class for expanded clones.

cdr3_aa: CASSFTPGGRNTEAFF
cdr3_nt: TGTGCCAGCAGCTTTACCCCAGGGGGACGGAACACTGAAGCTTTCTTT
clone_size: -
j_call: TRBJ1-1
d_call: TRBD1
v_call: TRBV9

cdr3_aa: CASSLESRVTEAFF
cdr3_nt: TGTGCCAGCAGCTTGGAATCCAGGGTGACTGAAGCTTTCTTT
clone_size: -
j_call: TRBJ1-1
d_call: -
v_call: TRBV5-6

cdr3_aa: CASSEGGDREQPQHF
cdr3_nt: TGTGCCAGCAGCGAGGGCGGGGACAGGGAACAGCCCCAGCATTTT
clone_size: once
j_call: TRBJ1-5
d_call: TRBD1
v_call: TRBV13

cdr3_aa: CASSRGRFSNQPQHF
cdr3_nt: TGTGCCAGCAGCCGAGGACGTTTCAGCAATCAGCCCCAGCATTTT
clone_size: once
j_call: TRBJ1-5
d_call: -
v_call: TRBV6-1

cdr3_aa: CASSLGRAGGQETQYF
cdr3_nt: TGTGCCAGCAGTTTGGGGAGGGCCGGAGGACAAGAGACCCAGTACTTC
clone_size: -
j_call: TRBJ2-5
d_call: TRBD2
v_call: TRBV6-6

cdr3_aa: CASSPKLAGATQYF
cdr3_nt: TGTGCCAGTAGCCCTAAGTTAGCGGGGGCCACCCAGTACTTC
clone_size: -
j_call: TRBJ2-5
d_call: TRBD2
v_call: TRBV19

cdr3_aa: CAISESVRGGTSNQPQHF
cdr3_nt: TGTGCCATCAGTGAGTCGGTCCGGGGGGGCACTAGCAATCAGCCCCAGCATTTT
clone_size: -
j_call: TRBJ1-5
d_call: -
v_call: TRBV10-3

cdr3_aa: CASSQSGLGNTEAFF
cdr3_nt: TGTGCCAGCAGCCAGTCGGGACTAGGGAACACTGAAGCTTTCTTT
clone_size: -
j_call: TRBJ1-1
d_call: -
v_call: TRBV4-2

cdr3_aa: CASSPDRVGEQYF
cdr3_nt: TGTGCCAGCTCACCGGACAGGGTGGGCGAGCAGTACTTC
clone_size: -
j_call: TRBJ2-7
d_call: TRBD1
v_call: TRBV18

cdr3_aa: CASRGIYEQFF
cdr3_nt: TGTGCCAGTAGGGGTATTTATGAGCAGTTCTTC
clone_size: once
j_call: TRBJ2-1
d_call: -
v_call: TRBV19

cdr3_aa: CASSTTGVNTGELFF
cdr3_nt: TGTGCCAGCAGTACGACAGGGGTGAACACCGGGGAGCTGTTTTTT
clone_size: once
j_call: TRBJ2-2
d_call: TRBD1
v_call: TRBV6-6

cdr3_aa: CSVGGTLQFF
cdr3_nt: TGCAGCGTTGGTGGGACTCTGCAGTTCTTC
clone_size: -
j_call: TRBJ2-1
d_call: -
v_call: TRBV29-1

cdr3_aa: CAAGREGPQHF
cdr3_nt: TGTGCAGCAGGGCGCGAGGGGCCCCAGCATTTT
clone_size: -
j_call: TRBJ1-5
d_call: -
v_call: TRBV6-6

cdr3_aa: CARSLVRGRITEAFF
cdr3_nt: TGTGCCAGAAGCTTGGTCAGGGGGCGTATAACTGAAGCTTTCTTT
clone_size: -
j_call: TRBJ1-1
d_call: TRBD1
v_call: TRBV5-3

cdr3_aa: CASSQTTGTAILSYFTEQFF
cdr3_nt: TGCGCCAGCAGCCAAACGACCGGGACAGCCATTTTATCCTACTTTACTGAGCAGTTCTTC
clone_size: -
j_call: TRBJ2-1
d_call: TRBD1
v_call: TRBV5-1

cdr3_aa: CASSPSGYEQYF
cdr3_nt: TGTGCCAGCAGCCCTAGCGGTTACGAGCAGTACTTC
clone_size: once
j_call: TRBJ2-7
d_call: TRBD2
v_call: TRBV5-4

cdr3_aa: CASSKFNEQFF
cdr3_nt: TGTGCCAGTAGTAAATTTAATGAGCAGTTCTTC
clone_size: -
j_call: TRBJ2-1
d_call: -
v_call: TRBV19

cdr3_aa: CASSLAHWRGEDQPQHF
cdr3_nt: TGTGCCAGCAGTTTAGCGCATTGGAGAGGGGAGGATCAGCCCCAGCATTTT
clone_size: -
j_call: TRBJ1-5
d_call: -
v_call: TRBV28

cdr3_aa: CASSARLNTGELFF
cdr3_nt: TGTGCCAGCAGTGCTAGACTTAACACCGGGGAGCTGTTTTTT
clone_size: once
j_call: TRBJ2-2
d_call: -
v_call: TRBV6-4

cdr3_aa: CASSLGGLAAPFPYNEQFF
cdr3_nt: TGTGCCAGCAGCTTAGGAGGACTAGCGGCCCCGTTCCCCTACAATGAGCAGTTCTTC
clone_size: -
j_call: TRBJ2-1
d_call: TRBD2
v_call: TRBV7-6

cdr3_aa: CASSDLYSNQPQHF
cdr3_nt: TGTGCCAGCTCAGACCTCTATAGCAATCAGCCCCAGCATTTT
clone_size: -
j_call: TRBJ1-5
d_call: -
v_call: TRBV18

cdr3_aa: CAIRRGLGDYNEQFF
cdr3_nt: TGTGCCATCAGGAGGGGCCTAGGAGATTACAATGAGCAGTTCTTC
clone_size: once
j_call: TRBJ2-1
d_call: -
v_call: TRBV9

cdr3_aa: CASSPTRASYEQYF
cdr3_nt: TGTGCCAGCAGTCCAACCAGGGCCTCCTACGAGCAGTACTTC
clone_size: -
j_call: TRBJ2-7
d_call: -
v_call: TRBV27

cdr3_aa: CASSPDSGSTDTQYF
cdr3_nt: TGTGCCAGCAGCCCCGACAGCGGTAGCACAGATACGCAGTATTTT
clone_size: -
j_call: TRBJ2-3
d_call: -
v_call: TRBV7-3

cdr3_aa: CASGQGYNEQFF
cdr3_nt: TGTGCCAGCGGACAGGGGTACAATGAGCAGTTCTTC
clone_size: -
j_call: TRBJ2-1
d_call: TRBD1
v_call: TRBV28

cdr3_aa: CATSRDKGGYTQYF
cdr3_nt: TGTGCCACCAGCAGAGATAAGGGAGGCTATACGCAGTATTTT
clone_size: -
j_call: TRBJ2-3
d_call: -
v_call: TRBV15

cdr3_aa: CASSLDGRAAYNEQFF
cdr3_nt: TGCGCCAGCAGCTTGGACGGCAGGGCGGCGTACAATGAGCAGTTCTTC
clone_size: -
j_call: TRBJ2-1
d_call: -
v_call: TRBV5-1

cdr3_aa: CASSGIDGGRNEQFF
cdr3_nt: TGTGCCAGCAGCGGGATTGATGGGGGTAGAAATGAGCAGTTCTTC
clone_size: -
j_call: TRBJ2-1
d_call: -
v_call: TRBV7-6

cdr3_aa: CASSQDRLGGGYTF
cdr3_nt: TGCGCCAGCAGCCAAGATCGGCTCGGAGGTGGCTACACCTTC
clone_size: -
j_call: TRBJ1-2
d_call: -
v_call: TRBV4-1

cdr3_aa: CAWSVGSGQSHNQPQHF
cdr3_nt: TGTGCCTGGAGTGTAGGGTCGGGTCAGTCTCACAATCAGCCCCAGCATTTT
clone_size: -
j_call: TRBJ1-5
d_call: -
v_call: TRBV30

cdr3_aa: CASSQDTTSGAWEQYF
cdr3_nt: TGTGCCAGCAGCCAAGATACTACTAGCGGGGCTTGGGAGCAGTACTTC
clone_size: -
j_call: TRBJ2-7
d_call: TRBD2
v_call: TRBV4-2

cdr3_aa: CASSLGQGYQPQHF
cdr3_nt: TGTGCCAGCAGCTTGGGACAGGGATATCAGCCCCAGCATTTT
clone_size: few
j_call: TRBJ1-5
d_call: TRBD1
v_call: TRBV5-6

cdr3_aa: CASSPGAINQPQHF
cdr3_nt: TGTGCCAGCAGCCCAGGGGCCATAAATCAGCCCCAGCATTTT
clone_size: -
j_call: TRBJ1-5
d_call: -
v_call: TRBV28

cdr3_aa: CASSLGGQAYF
cdr3_nt: TGTGCCAGCAGCCTGGGGGGACAGGCGTACTTC
clone_size: -
j_call: TRBJ2-7
d_call: TRBD1
v_call: TRBV11-2

cdr3_aa: CASSPTRTDTQYF
cdr3_nt: TGTGCCAGCAGTCCCACCCGCACAGATACGCAGTATTTT
clone_size: -
j_call: TRBJ2-3
d_call: -
v_call: TRBV6-6

cdr3_aa: CAWSEQGLGTF
cdr3_nt: TGTGCCTGGAGTGAACAGGGTCTTGGGACCTTC
clone_size: -
j_call: TRBJ1-2
d_call: -
v_call: TRBV30

cdr3_aa: CASSLGRLSYEQYF
cdr3_nt: TGTGCCAGCAGTTTGGGCAGACTAAGCTACGAGCAGTACTTC
clone_size: -
j_call: TRBJ2-7
d_call: -
v_call: TRBV28

cdr3_aa: CASSTDVTYNEQFF
cdr3_nt: TGTGCCAGCAGCACGGACGTTACCTACAATGAGCAGTTCTTC
clone_size: -
j_call: TRBJ2-1
d_call: -
v_call: TRBV9

cdr3_aa: CASSQGTGDVKLFF
cdr3_nt: TGTGCCAGCAGCCAAGGGACAGGGGATGTAAAACTGTTTTTT
clone_size: -
j_call: TRBJ1-4
d_call: TRBD1
v_call: TRBV4-2

cdr3_aa: CASAGKPNQPQHF
cdr3_nt: TGTGCCAGTGCGGGCAAGCCGAATCAGCCCCAGCATTTT
clone_size: few
j_call: TRBJ1-5
d_call: -
v_call: TRBV19

cdr3_aa: CASTPAQGAAYGYTF
cdr3_nt: TGTGCCAGTACTCCTGCCCAGGGGGCGGCCTATGGCTACACCTTC
clone_size: -
j_call: TRBJ1-2
d_call: TRBD1
v_call: TRBV19

cdr3_aa: CASKTADTIYF
cdr3_nt: TGTGCCAGTAAGACTGCGGACACCATATATTTT
clone_size: -
j_call: TRBJ1-3
d_call: -
v_call: TRBV6-5

cdr3_aa: CASSPQMSTEAFF
cdr3_nt: TGTGCCAGCAGCCCTCAGATGTCCACTGAAGCTTTCTTT
clone_size: -
j_call: TRBJ1-1
d_call: -
v_call: TRBV7-9